The clone carrying this T cell receptor beta chain was counted a single time. Antigen: not known. This sample stems from a study of shared clonotypes between healthy human individuals. Study-level background: Three CD4 naive, three CD4 memory, two CD8 naive and one CD8 memory plate were used per donor. Study-level findings and limits: Genetic and exposure-history diversity was limited by the few donors. Non-shared clonotypes showed lower generation probabilities than clonotypes common to all four donors.

There are 12 residues in the CDR3. V was trimmed by 7 bases and J by 10 bases, leaving 14 bases between them. Germline V CDR1 and CDR2: ENHRY, SYGVKD. The donors were adults (healthy and HIV-negative) with no recent acute infections or vaccinations. Sequenced by immunoSEQ multiplex PCR; TCRdb stores in-frame clones only, minus some. The table has approximately 2,300,000 clones, roughly 90% seen once. V gene TRBV10-3 combines with J gene TRBJ1-5; possibly TRBD1 for D (6 bases). The TCR comes from a man in his late teens or twenties in good health. Some clones in this sample may be carry-over from other donors' samples. Sequenced input: naive CD4+ T cells from PBMCs. Subset in this sample: CD45RA+ positively selected. CDR3 nucleotide sequence: TGTGCCATCAAAGACAGGTTGGGACCCCAGCATTTT. Protein product: CAIKDRLGPQHF.